This T cell receptor beta chain was retrieved from a study of blood T cells in healthy people across ages. Together with a sample-barcoded 5' primer, a J-beta primer mix was included in a second PCR lasting 7 to 11 cycles. TCRdb fed the 5' RACE reads into MiXCR, producing one record per CDR3 protein. The sample consists of about 640,000 distinct CDR3 sequences, approximately 30% of them appearing once. The germline V and J ends were trimmed by 2 bases and 1 base, with 16 bases remaining between them. The V gene's germline CDR1 is SGHKS and CDR2 YYEKEE (reference sequence). The CDR3 consists of 17 residues.

Source material: blood. This receptor was obtained from a woman older than 75 in good health. V and J are TRBV5-5 and TRBJ2-4; D remains unclear. CDR3 sequence reads: CASSLAPQSEAKNIQYF. The CDR3 DNA reads as TGTGCCAGCAGCTTAGCTCCCCAGAGTGAGGCCAAAAACATTCAGTACTTC.